The rows below give T cell receptor beta chains drawn from one sample of a study of T cells in Graves' hyperthyroidism and ophthalmopathy. From the multiplex PCR reads, TCRdb called clonotypes with MiXCR, one entry per CDR3 protein. The sample records hundreds of thousands of distinct CDR3 sequences, around 14% being singletons. The source material was blood. The origin of the receptors is a woman aged 25 to 39 with Graves' hyperthyroidism. CDR3s include the opening cysteine and the closing phenylalanine or tryptophan. D genes are given only for firm matches. Clone size is not always given. Where it is, it says once, few, many or a class for expanded clones.

many	NA	14	TRBV19	TRBJ1-1	TGTGCCAGTAGTATTTTGGCAGGGTACGCTGAAGCTTTCTTT	CASSILAGYAEAFF
few	NA	15	TRBV20-1	TRBJ2-1	TGCAGTGCTAGACTTTCCGGGAGTAGCAACAATGAGCAGTTCTTC	CSARLSGSSNNEQFF
few	NA	15	TRBV7-9	TRBJ1-4	TGTGCCAGCAGCCCATACCTGACCCGTAGTGAAAAACTGTTTTTT	CASSPYLTRSEKLFF
few	TRBD2	20	TRBV7-9	TRBJ2-5	TGTGCCAGCAGCCGGATGTTGTCTAGCGGGAGTGTTGGGTGGATGGAGACCCAGTACTTC	CASSRMLSSGSVGWMETQYF
many	NA	12	TRBV6-6	TRBJ2-3	TGTGCCAGCAGTTACTCCGGGACCACGCAGTATTTT	CASSYSGTTQYF
NA	NA	15	TRBV20-1	TRBJ2-3	TGCAATGCTAGAGATAAGGGGGAGGCCACAGATACGCAGTATTTT	CNARDKGEATDTQYF
NA	NA	17	TRBV4-2	TRBJ2-6	TGTGCCAGCAGCCAAGAATCAGGGTACTCTGGGGCCAACGTCCTGACTTTC	CASSQESGYSGANVLTF
NA	TRBD1	14	TRBV5-1	TRBJ2-5	TGCGCCAGCAGCTGGACAGGGGGCGGCGAGACCCAGTACTTC	CASSWTGGGETQYF
few	NA	13	TRBV6-1	TRBJ2-1	TGTGCCAGCAGCCTGGACAGTCTAAATGAGCAGTTCTTC	CASSLDSLNEQFF
many	NA	15	TRBV5-1	TRBJ2-3	TGCGCCAGCAGCGACCGGTCGGGGGCTCGAGATACGCAGTATTTT	CASSDRSGARDTQYF
NA	TRBD1	16	TRBV5-1	TRBJ1-2	TGCGCCAGCAGCTTGGCTTACCTTGGAGGGGGCTCTGGCTACACCTTC	CASSLAYLGGGSGYTF
NA	TRBD2	18	TRBV20-1	TRBJ2-2	TGCAGTGCTAGAGATCTGGCTAGCGGGCTTTCGAACACCGGGGAGCTGTTTTTT	CSARDLASGLSNTGELFF
many	TRBD1	15	TRBV18	TRBJ1-1	TGTGCCAGCTCATGGCCGGGACAGGGGTGGACTGAAGCTTTCTTT	CASSWPGQGWTEAFF
many	NA	15	TRBV7-2	TRBJ1-5	TGTGCCAGCAGCTTAGATGGGGCAGGGAGCCAGCCCCAGCATTTT	CASSLDGAGSQPQHF
many	NA	16	TRBV30	TRBJ2-1	TGTGCCTGGAGAGAAACAGGAAAGACCTCCTACAATGAGCAGTTCTTC	CAWRETGKTSYNEQFF
NA	TRBD1	17	TRBV19	TRBJ1-5	TGTGCCAGTAGTTCCGGGACAGTTCTCTATAGCAATCAGCCCCAGCATTTT	CASSSGTVLYSNQPQHF
few	TRBD1	16	TRBV7-2	TRBJ2-4	TGTGCCAGCAGCTTACTCTTGACAGGGGCCAAAAACATTCAGTACTTC	CASSLLLTGAKNIQYF
few	NA	18	TRBV7-9	TRBJ1-6	TGTGCCAGCAGCGACCAGACAGGTTCTTATGTTGGTAATTCACCCCTCCACTTT	CASSDQTGSYVGNSPLHF